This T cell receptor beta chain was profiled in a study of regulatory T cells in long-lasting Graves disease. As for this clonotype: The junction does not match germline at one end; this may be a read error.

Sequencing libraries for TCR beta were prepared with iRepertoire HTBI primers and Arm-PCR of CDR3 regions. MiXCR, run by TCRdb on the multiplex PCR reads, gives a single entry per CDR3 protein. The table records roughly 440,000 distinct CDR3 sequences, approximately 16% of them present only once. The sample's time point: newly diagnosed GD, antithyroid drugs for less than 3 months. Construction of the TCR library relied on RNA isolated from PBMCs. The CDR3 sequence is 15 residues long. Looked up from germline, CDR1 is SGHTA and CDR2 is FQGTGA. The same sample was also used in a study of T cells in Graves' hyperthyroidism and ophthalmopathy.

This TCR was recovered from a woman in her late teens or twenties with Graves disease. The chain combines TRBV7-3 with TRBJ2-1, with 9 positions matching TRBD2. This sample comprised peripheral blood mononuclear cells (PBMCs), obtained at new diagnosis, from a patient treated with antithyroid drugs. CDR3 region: CASSLISGSIDEEFF. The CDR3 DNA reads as TGTGCCAGCAGCTTAATTAGCGGGAGTATCGATGAGGAGTTCTTC.